This T cell receptor (beta chain) was captured by sequencing in a study of T cells in Graves' hyperthyroidism and ophthalmopathy. Whole-study findings and limits: Most thyroid-expanded clonotypes above 0.001 were also found in blood. A model of 13 V-J features distinguished ophthalmopathy from stable hyperthyroidism.

Aged 18 to 65, the patients had hyperthyroidism that was newly diagnosed and had lasted under 2 months. Fresh 10 ml peripheral blood yielded PBMCs. The germline V and J ends were trimmed by 1 base and 1 base, with 11 bases remaining between them. Germline V gene data show CDR1 as MNHNS and CDR2 as SASEGT. This CDR3 has 15 residues. The source material, RNA transcripts, was used to amplify TCR beta CDR3 regions. Researchers ran a first-round RT-PCR on the TCR CDR3 using the HTBI primer set. One entry per CDR3 protein results from TCRdb running MiXCR on the multiplex PCR reads. This table has 360,000 or so distinct CDR3 sequences, about a fifth appearing once. This clonotype was detected many times. The antigen is undetermined.

Source material: blood. This receptor was obtained from a woman between 18 and 30 years old with Graves' hyperthyroidism. This sequence joins TRBV6-1 and TRBJ2-7, with D tentatively TRBD2 (5 bases). As DNA, the CDR3 is TGTGCCAGCAGTGAAGGGGCTCCGGGATCCTACGAGCAGTACTTC. Its protein is CASSEGAPGSYEQYF.